One and the same sample provided the 18 T cell receptor beta chains below, sequenced in a study of shared clonotypes between healthy human individuals. Profiled with immunoSEQ multiplex PCR; TCRdb holds only in-frame clones, not every one. The sample carries about a million clones, about three quarters recorded once. The sequenced material came from memory CD4+ T cells sorted from blood. Documented subset: CD45RA-negative fraction. Receptor source: a man between 18 and 29 years old in good health.

The chain links TRBV7-2 to TRBJ2-3; D possibly uses TRBD1 or TRBD2 (6 bases each). The germline V gene encodes CDR1 SGHTA and CDR2 FQGNSA. With 5 bases removed from V and 3 bases from J, the gap between germline ends came to 15 bases. This CDR3 is 15 amino acids long. The CDR3 reads CASSPGGLGTDTQYF. The DNA of the CDR3 is TGTGCCAGCAGCCCCGGGGGCCTTGGGACAGATACGCAGTATTTT.

The V call is TRBV5-1, the J call TRBJ2-7; D could derive from TRBD1 or TRBD2 (5 bases each). Germline V gene data show CDR1 as SGHRS and CDR2 as YFSETQ. This CDR3 has 15 amino acids. Trimming stripped 4 bases from V and 0 bases from J, with 14 bases between. CDR3 region: CASSLRGDRSYEQYF. In DNA form, the CDR3 reads TGCGCCAGCAGCCTCCGAGGGGACCGCTCCTACGAGCAGTACTTC.

This clone was counted many times. The identical CDR3 is also encoded by other nucleotide sequences in the sample. The J gene is TRBJ1-6, the V gene TRBV5-4, with 7 bases fitting TRBD1. V lost 4 bases, J lost 7 bases, and 5 bases stayed unmatched. This CDR3 contains 14 residues. The germline V gene has CDR1 SGHNT and CDR2 YYREEE (reference sequence). The CDR3 DNA reads TGTGCCAGCAGCCCGGGGACAGTAAATTCACCCCTCCACTTT. Translation gives CASSPGTVNSPLHF.

Only a few counts were recorded for this clone. The chain combines TRBV5-1 with TRBJ1-1; 9 bases align to TRBD1. V shed 4 bases, J shed 7 bases, and the junction held 14 bases outside the gene matches. Germline CDR1 and CDR2: SGHRS and YFSETQ. This CDR3 spans 16 amino acids. The DNA for the CDR3 is TGCGCCAGCAGCCGTAAAACCCCACAGGGGGCTGGTGAAGCTTTCTTT. It is translated as CASSRKTPQGAGEAFF.

The chain recombines TRBV25-1 with TRBJ2-2; no definite D call. Germline V gives CDR1 MGHDK, CDR2 SYGVNS. This CDR3 has 14 residues. V lost 5 bases and J 6 bases, leaving 13 bases between the germline ends. The CDR3 sequence is CASSNDNRAGELFF. CDR3 DNA: TGTGCCAGCAGTAACGACAATCGGGCCGGGGAGCTGTTTTTT.

The DNA of the CDR3 is TGCGCCAGCAGCCAACCTGGCTCCTACAATGAGCAGTTCTTC. Translation gives CASSQPGSYNEQFF. The chain joins TRBV4-3 to TRBJ2-1; no firm D call. The V and J ends lost 2 bases and 0 bases respectively, with 5 bases between them. CDR3 length: 14 amino acids. CDR1 and CDR2 (germline): LGHNA, YSLEER.

This chain uses TRBV28 with TRBJ1-1; maybe TRBD1 (5 bases). Germline CDR1 and CDR2: MDHEN and SYDVKM. The CDR3 covers 16 residues. Trimming stripped 1 base from V and 4 bases from J, with 16 bases between. CDR3 bases: TGTGCCAGCAGTTTATCGGTGGGTTCAGGGCCCACTGAAGCTTTCTTT. Amino acid sequence: CASSLSVGSGPTEAFF. The full variable domain, its missing parts supplied by reference TRBV28 and TRBJ1-1, is DVKVTQSSRYLVKRTGEKVFLECVQDMDHENMFWYRQDPGLGLRLIYFSYDVKMKEKGDIPEGYSVSREKKERFSLILESASTNQTSMYLCASSLSVGSGPTEAFFGQGTRLTVV.

For this clone: At the DNA level, this CDR3 is encoded by other sequences in the same sample as well. The chain is built from TRBV19 and TRBJ1-5, with D tentatively TRBD1 (6 bases). The V gene's germline CDR1 is LNHDA and CDR2 SQIVND (reference sequence). The CDR3 is made up of 15 amino acids. V was clipped by 6 bases and J by 2 bases, with 14 bases between them. For the CDR3, the DNA is TGTGCCAGTAGGCCGACAGGAGCCGGCAATCAGCCCCAGCATTTT. As protein: CASRPTGAGNQPQHF.

This clone has just a few counts. V is TRBV27 and J is TRBJ1-1, with 10 positions matching TRBD1. Germline CDR1 reads MNHEY; CDR2 reads SMNVEV (reference sequence). V dropped 1 base and J dropped 8; count of bases not matched to a gene: 7. The CDR3 runs to 15 residues. The CDR3 nucleotides are TGTGCCAGCAGTTTATGGCGGGACAGGGGATCGGAAGCTTTCTTT. This translates into CASSLWRDRGSEAFF.

The chain joins TRBV5-1 to TRBJ2-1, with 7 bases matching TRBD1. V was clipped by 0 bases and J by 9 bases; unmatched bases: 15. Germline loops: CDR1 SGHRS, CDR2 YFSETQ. This CDR3 contains 17 residues. This CDR3 is CASSLGADRSRLGEQFF. Written as DNA, the CDR3 is TGCGCCAGCAGCTTGGGAGCGGACAGGTCACGGTTGGGTGAGCAGTTCTTC.

This clone was seen only once. The J gene is TRBJ2-3, the V gene TRBV5-1; no clear D. CDR1 SGHRS and CDR2 YFSETQ come from the germline V gene. This CDR3 has 13 residues. Trimming shortened V by 4 bases and J by 4 bases, and 10 bases separated the two germline ends. The CDR3 sequence: CASSPGLADTQYF. CDR3 DNA: TGCGCCAGCAGCCCGGGCCTCGCAGATACGCAGTATTTT. Supplemented by reference TRBV5-1 and TRBJ2-3, the full variable domain reads KAGVTQTPRYLIKTRGQQVTLSCSPISGHRSVSWYQQTPGQGLQFLFEYFSETQRNKGNFPGRFSGRQFSNSRSEMNVSTLELGDSALYLCASSPGLADTQYFGPGTRLTVL.

This clone was detected ten times or more. V usage is TRBV18 and J usage is TRBJ1-1; no reliable D call. The CDR3 length is 12 residues. CDR1 is KGHSH and CDR2 is LQKENI in the germline V gene. With 9 bases removed from V and 4 bases from J, the gap between germline ends came to 12 bases. The CDR3 region is CASLRLSTEAFF. In DNA form, the CDR3 reads TGTGCCAGTCTTCGGCTGAGCACTGAAGCTTTCTTT. The complete variable domain, with remaining parts taken from reference TRBV18 and TRBJ1-1, reads NAGVMQNPRHLVRRRGQEARLRCSPMKGHSHVYWYRQLPEEGLKFMVYLQKENIIDESGMPKERFSAEFPKEGPSILRIQQVVRGDSAAYFCASLRLSTEAFFGQGTRLTVV.

On this clone: A far larger clone lies a single base away; this is likely a read error. The chain uses TRBV7-2 and TRBJ1-5, with D possibly being TRBD1 (5 bases). V lost 4 bases, J lost 0 bases, and 7 bases lay in between. Germline assignment: CDR1 SGHTA and CDR2 FQGNSA. The CDR3 is 14 residues long. The CDR3 spells CASSSGGSNQPQHF. The CDR3, as DNA: TGTGCCAGCAGCTCCGGGGGTAGCAATCAGCCCCAGCATTTT.

This clone was found a few times. The chain uses TRBV27 and TRBJ1-4, with D possibly TRBD1 on 5 matching bases. Trimming pared 4 bases from V and 7 bases from J, leaving 13 bases between. Germline CDR1 and CDR2: MNHEY and SMNVEV (reference sequence). This CDR3 has 14 amino acids. The CDR3 is CASSSLGGPEKLFF. In nucleotides, the CDR3 is TGTGCCAGCAGTTCCCTTGGGGGACCTGAAAAACTGTTTTTT.

This clone was counted ten times or more. This chain joins TRBV19 and TRBJ2-3, with 8 bases matching TRBD1. CDR1 is LNHDA, CDR2 SQIVND, per germline (reference sequence). The CDR3 is 14 amino acids. Unmatched junction bases numbered 5, after V lost 5 bases and J lost 4 bases. The CDR3 DNA sequence: TGTGCCAGTAGTGACAGGGGAAGATCAGATACGCAGTATTTT. Its translation is CASSDRGRSDTQYF.

This clone was found once. This rearrangement joins TRBV6-1 to TRBJ1-2; 9 bases are a match to TRBD1. With V trimmed by 7 bases and J by 6 bases, 3 bases remained unmatched. CDR3 length equals 12 residues. Germline assignment: CDR1 MNHNS and CDR2 SASEGT. The CDR3 DNA reads TGTGCCAGCATCGGGACAGGGAATGGCTACACCTTC. Encoded protein: CASIGTGNGYTF.

In its sample, this clone was seen once. Different DNA sequences within this sample yield the same CDR3. The rearrangement joins TRBV28 to TRBJ2-3; 10 bases align to TRBD2. Germline V CDR1 and CDR2: MDHEN, SYDVKM. The ends lost 4 bases at V and 6 bases at J; junction bases unmatched: 7. The CDR3 extends over 15 amino acids. The CDR3 protein is CASSSPAGGTDTQYF. The CDR3 DNA sequence: TGTGCCAGCAGTTCTCCAGCGGGGGGGACGGATACGCAGTATTTT.

This chain uses TRBV15 with TRBJ1-1, with D uncertain. The V end was cut by 4 bases, the J end by 1 base, with 7 bases between. The length of the CDR3 is 13 residues. Germline assignment: CDR1 LNHNV and CDR2 YYDKDF (reference sequence). CDR3 sequence (DNA): TGTGCCACCAGCATAGAAGGGAACACTGAAGCTTTCTTT. Its translation: CATSIEGNTEAFF.